Below are 14 T cell receptor beta chains sequenced from a single sample in a study of radiotherapy plus CTLA-4 blockade in lung cancer (dated by TCRdb to the late 2010s). The library was made by the immunoSEQ multiplex PCR assay. Held by TCRdb, this immuneACCESS table contains in-frame sequences only and omits some clones. Under half of the omission traces to an unresolved V gene where checked; the cause of the rest is unknown. The sample records approximately 65,000 clones, roughly 80% of which are singletons. The leading ten clones occupy approximately 4.4% of the sample. The sequenced sample was peripheral blood, obtained from a patient treated with radiotherapy plus ipilimumab. The source is a human donor with non-small cell lung cancer who had a complete response to radiotherapy plus ipilimumab.

V usage is TRBV2 and J usage is TRBJ1-5; 7 bases agree with TRBD1. The CDR3 is made up of 14 amino acids. V shed 9 bases, J shed 3 bases, and the junction held 8 bases outside the gene matches. The germline V gene encodes CDR1 SNHLY and CDR2 FYNNEI. CDR3 nucleotides: TGTGCCAGGGGAGGACAGGTGAACAATCAGCCCCAGCATTTT. Its translation: CARGGQVNNQPQHF. The full variable domain, in which reference TRBV2 and TRBJ1-5 provide the parts outside the CDR3, is EPEVTQTPSHQVTQMGQEVILRCVPISNHLYFYWYRQILGQKVEFLVSFYNNEISEKSEIFDDQFSVERPDGSNFTLKIRSTKLEDSAMYFCARGGQVNNQPQHFGDGTRLSIL.

In DNA, the CDR3 is TGTGCCAGCACGAAATTGCGGACAGGGGGATTGAACACTGAAGCTTTCTTT. It yields the protein CASTKLRTGGLNTEAFF. The V call is TRBV2, the J call TRBJ1-1; 10 bases fit TRBD1. This CDR3 region has 17 residues. Unmatched junction bases numbered 11, after V lost 7 bases and J lost 0 bases. Looked up from germline, CDR1 is SNHLY and CDR2 is FYNNEI.

This clone came up a few times. V usage is TRBV5-1 and J usage is TRBJ2-6; no firm D call. CDR3 length equals 16 residues. V was trimmed by 1 base and J by 0 bases, leaving 8 bases between them. Germline V gives CDR1 SGHRS, CDR2 YFSETQ. This chain's CDR3 is CASSLSVDSGANVLTF. In DNA, the CDR3 is TGCGCCAGCAGCTTGTCGGTAGACTCTGGGGCCAACGTCCTGACTTTC.

The J gene is TRBJ1-2, the V gene TRBV5-5; no firm D call. The CDR3 runs to 13 residues. Germline loops: CDR1 SGHKS, CDR2 YYEKEE (reference sequence). V lost 1 base and J lost 4, with 8 bases in between. The CDR3 DNA is TGTGCCAGCAGCTTGTCACAGCCCTATGGCTACACCTTC. Translation gives CASSLSQPYGYTF.

With respect to this clone: At one of its ends the junction is not consistent with the germline gene, which may arise from a read error. The chain is built from TRBV7-7 and TRBJ1-1, with D unresolved. Germline V gene sequence: CDR1 SSHAT, CDR2 FNYEAQ (reference sequence). CDR3 length: 13 residues. The CDR3, as DNA: TGTGCTAGCAGCTTTGGAAAGAACACTGAAGCTTTCTTT. This gives the protein CASSFGKNTEAFF.

As regards this clone: One junction end disagrees with the germline gene, perhaps due to a read error. V and J are TRBV7-7 and TRBJ2-1; a weak D match, TRBD2 (6 bases). Per the germline V gene, CDR1 is SSHAT and CDR2 is FNYEAQ (reference sequence). The CDR3 runs to 13 residues. The CDR3 sequence is CASSPRTNSEQFF. The CDR3 nucleotides are TGTGCTAGCAGCCCGAGGACTAACTCTGAGCAGTTCTTC.

The chain combines TRBV11-3 with TRBJ2-2; weak D call: TRBD1 (6 bases). The CDR3 has 16 residues. Germline assignment: CDR1 SGHNT and CDR2 YENEEA. V lost 1 base, J lost 3 bases, and 12 bases lay in between. CDR3 protein: CASSLVRTAYTGELFF. DNA for the CDR3: TGTGCCAGCAGCTTAGTCCGGACAGCATACACCGGGGAGCTGTTTTTT.

The V and J genes are TRBV27 and TRBJ2-7; D uncertain. V was pared by 5 bases and J by 5 bases, with 19 bases between. The CDR3 sequence is 15 residues long. The germline V gene encodes CDR1 MNHEY and CDR2 SMNVEV (reference sequence). CDR3 amino acids: CASSPTLAAYHEQYF. The CDR3, as DNA: TGTGCCAGCAGTCCCACCCTGGCGGCGTACCACGAGCAGTACTTC.

The genes are TRBV19 and TRBJ2-1; tentatively, D is TRBD1 (5 bases). V lost 3 bases, J lost 5 bases, and 11 bases lay in between. Germline V gene data show CDR1 as LNHDA and CDR2 as SQIVND (reference sequence). The CDR3 contains 14 residues. CDR3 residues: CASSIMGLNNEQFF. The DNA of the CDR3 is TGTGCCAGTAGTATTATGGGGCTTAACAATGAGCAGTTCTTC.

This clone was detected only a few times. The chain uses TRBV19 and TRBJ1-2; 7 nucleotides align to TRBD1. Losses at the gene ends were 3 bases for V and 8 bases for J; bases not matched to a gene: 9. This CDR3 has 14 residues. The germline gives CDR1 LNHDA, CDR2 SQIVND (reference sequence). The CDR3 protein is CASSIPDRVRGYTF. CDR3 DNA sequence: TGTGCCAGTAGTATCCCTGACAGGGTAAGAGGCTACACCTTC.

As concerns this clone: The junction departs from the called germline gene at one end, perhaps through a read error. This sequence joins TRBV7-7 and TRBJ2-2; perhaps TRBD2 as D (5 bases). This CDR3 is 13 amino acids long. Germline loops: CDR1 SSHAT, CDR2 FNYEAQ (reference sequence). Written as DNA, the CDR3 is TGTGCTAGCAGAGGGCCCGGGTCCGGGGAGCTGTTTTTT. It codes for CASRGPGSGELFF. Complete variable domain (other parts from reference TRBV7-7 and TRBJ2-2): GAGVSQSPRYKVTKRGQDVTLRCDPISSHATLYWYQQALGQGPEFLTYFNYEAQPDKSGLPSDRFSAERPEGSISTLTIQRTEQRDSAMYRCASRGPGSGELFFGEGSRLTVL.

The rearrangement uses TRBV9 and TRBJ1-2; possibly TRBD1 for D (6 bases). The CDR3 has 15 amino acids. Germline CDR1 reads SGDLS; CDR2 reads YYNGEE. Trimming cost V 2 bases and J 6 bases, with 17 bases left between them. This chain's CDR3 is CASSVGGTRLDGYTF. The CDR3 DNA follows: TGTGCCAGCAGCGTCGGGGGCACCCGGCTAGATGGCTACACCTTC. The full variable domain, in which reference TRBV9 and TRBJ1-2 provide the parts outside the CDR3, is DSGVTQTPKHLITATGQRVTLRCSPRSGDLSVYWYQQSLDQGLQFLIQYYNGEERAKGNILERFSAQQFPDLHSELNLSSLELGDSALYFCASSVGGTRLDGYTFGSGTRLTVV.

The V call is TRBV5-1, the J call TRBJ2-2; TRBD2 matches at 7 bases. CDR3 length equals 16 residues. CDR1 and CDR2 from the germline V gene are SGHRS and YFSETQ. V shed 0 bases, J shed 7 bases, and the junction held 9 bases outside the gene matches. CDR3 in amino acids: CASSLARGTIGGELFF. The CDR3 coding sequence is TGCGCCAGCAGCTTGGCTAGAGGGACTATCGGCGGGGAGCTGTTTTTT.

This chain joins TRBV28 and TRBJ1-2, with TRBD1 matching over 7 bases. The V gene end was trimmed by 9 bases and the J gene end by 6 bases; junction bases not matched to a gene: 10. Germline V gene data show CDR1 as MDHEN and CDR2 as SYDVKM. The CDR3 is 13 amino acids. The CDR3 DNA sequence: TGTGCCAGTCTCGACAGGGATCCACATGGCTACACCTTC. Encoded protein: CASLDRDPHGYTF.